One and the same sample provided the 2 T cell receptor beta chains below, sequenced in a study of blood T cell repertoires in COVID-19. Clones were read by immunoSEQ multiplex PCR, and TCRdb kept only the in-frame ones, dropping some. The table shows a few hundred thousand clones, with approximately 90% occurring only once. The material sequenced was peripheral blood. These receptors were obtained from a man aged 25-45 years with acute or convalescent COVID-19.

This clone has only a few counts. The V and J genes are TRBV5-4 and TRBJ1-2; tentative D call: TRBD1 (5 bases). The CDR3 has 13 residues. Per the germline V gene, CDR1 is SGHNT and CDR2 is YYREEE (reference sequence). Deletions cut 2 bases from V and 6 bases from J, with 11 bases between. CDR3 sequence: CASSLGQGNGYTF. DNA of the CDR3: TGTGCCAGCAGCTTAGGGCAGGGCAATGGCTACACCTTC.

The rearrangement uses TRBV10-3 and TRBJ1-1; possibly TRBD1 for D (5 bases). The CDR3 runs 13 residues. V lost 8 bases and J 0 bases, leaving 10 bases between the germline ends. Germline values: CDR1 ENHRY, CDR2 SYGVKD. CDR3 protein: CAICRAMNTEAFF. The CDR3 DNA reads TGTGCCATCTGCAGGGCTATGAACACTGAAGCTTTCTTT.